A selection of T cell receptor beta chains follows, all from one sample in a study of T cells in Graves' hyperthyroidism and ophthalmopathy. TCRdb re-called the multiplex PCR reads with MiXCR, one entry per CDR3 protein. The sample yields more than 350,000 distinct CDR3 sequences, nearly 15% seen once. Sequencing input: blood. These receptors were collected from a woman in her sixties with Graves' ophthalmopathy. Each CDR3 is given with its conserved first and last residue. D genes are given only for firm matches. Clone size is given for some rows only: seen once, a few or many times, or a class if the clone is expanded.

v_call	clone_size	d_call	j_call	cdr3_aa	cdr3_nt
TRBV7-2	many	TRBD1	TRBJ1-1	CASSLVTGVITEAFF	TGTGCCAGCAGCTTAGTAACAGGGGTCATAACTGAAGCTTTCTTT
TRBV6-6	many	-	TRBJ2-2	CASSYATGFYNTGELFF	TGTGCCAGCAGTTACGCCACAGGGTTTTATAACACCGGGGAGCTGTTTTTT
TRBV12-3/TRBV12-4	many	-	TRBJ2-1	CASSPITPTGLDNEQFF	TGTGCCAGCAGTCCAATAACCCCGACTGGTTTAGACAATGAGCAGTTCTTC
TRBV7-3	few	-	TRBJ2-1	CASSLEPLAPYNEQFF	TGTGCCAGCAGCTTAGAACCCCTAGCCCCCTACAATGAGCAGTTCTTC
TRBV5-1	-	-	TRBJ2-1	CASCREDNEQFF	TGCGCCAGCTGTAGGGAAGACAATGAGCAGTTCTTC
TRBV30	few	-	TRBJ1-2	CAWSVGPGYTF	TGTGCCTGGAGTGTAGGTCCGGGCTACACCTTC
TRBV4-1	few	TRBD1	TRBJ2-2	CASSQAGGVTGELFF	TGCGCCAGCAGCCAAGCAGGGGGAGTCACCGGGGAGCTGTTTTTT
TRBV4-2	-	TRBD2	TRBJ2-7	CASSQAGLAGLQQYF	TGTGCCAGCAGCCAAGCGGGACTAGCGGGACTACAGCAGTACTTC
TRBV12-3/TRBV12-4	many	TRBD2	TRBJ2-1	CASSRGGGGNEQFF	TGTGCCAGCAGCCGCGGGGGTGGGGGGAATGAGCAGTTCTTC
TRBV10-2	-	TRBD2	TRBJ2-1	CASRVPGAGGLDEQFF	TGCGCCAGCAGAGTCCCTGGAGCGGGAGGGCTCGATGAGCAGTTCTTC
TRBV3-1	few	-	TRBJ1-1	CASSGGGATTEAFF	TGTGCCAGCAGCGGGGGGGGCGCAACGACTGAAGCTTTCTTT
TRBV19	-	-	TRBJ1-2	CASSTGGREYGYTF	TGTGCCAGTAGTACCGGGGGCCGGGAGTATGGCTACACCTTC
TRBV10-1	few	TRBD1	TRBJ1-5	CASSAGGRGNQPQHF	TGCGCCAGCAGCGCAGGGGGCCGGGGCAATCAGCCCCAGCATTTT
TRBV2	many	-	TRBJ2-7	CASSEMNEQYF	TGTGCCAGCAGTGAGATGAACGAGCAGTACTTC
TRBV6-5	few	TRBD1	TRBJ2-7	CASSYKLSSGGHYEQYF	TGTGCCAGCAGTTACAAGCTTTCTTCAGGGGGCCACTACGAGCAGTACTTC
TRBV10-3	few	-	TRBJ1-5	CAISESGGHQHF	TGTGCCATCAGTGAGTCGGGGGGTCACCAGCATTTT
TRBV5-4	-	-	TRBJ2-5	CASNNREQETQYF	TGTGCCAGCAATAACAGGGAACAAGAGACCCAGTACTTC
TRBV7-6	-	-	TRBJ2-5	CASSLVGAQYF	TGTGCCAGCAGCTTAGTTGGGGCCCAGTACTTC
TRBV5-1	-	-	TRBJ2-5	CASSPPGGVGALQETQYF	TGCGCCAGCAGCCCCCCTGGGGGCGTAGGAGCTCTCCAAGAGACCCAGTACTTC
TRBV7-9	many	-	TRBJ2-3	CASSLYTGTPLDTQYF	TGTGCCAGCAGCTTATACACCGGGACTCCGCTGGATACGCAGTATTTT
TRBV5-4	many	-	TRBJ2-5	CASSFGYQETQYF	TGTGCCAGCAGCTTTGGATATCAAGAGACCCAGTACTTC
TRBV7-6	-	-	TRBJ2-1	CASSRKSGATSYNEQFF	TGTGCCAGCAGCCGCAAGTCAGGGGCTACCTCCTACAATGAGCAGTTCTTC
TRBV7-3	few	TRBD1	TRBJ2-3	CASSRTGQFTDTQYF	TGTGCCAGCAGCAGAACGGGACAGTTCACAGATACGCAGTATTTT
TRBV9	many	TRBD2	TRBJ2-3	CASSVRGGLDTQYF	TGTGCCAGCAGCGTGCGCGGGGGATTAGATACGCAGTATTTT